Included here is one T cell receptor (beta chain) sequence, with context. Its antigen is unknown. This record belongs to a study of cytomegalovirus exposure and HLA in healthy donors. Study-wide background: A previous analysis identified around 120 million unique TCR beta sequences derived from some 200 million T cells. Overall study results and limits: A later analysis linked a missense DCLRE1C variant to TCR beta V- and J-gene trimming. Previously analyzed data showed that most TCR beta V segments were productive at a frequency of about 87% or about 30%.

Donors had nominal health at sampling but likely had unrecorded immune exposures. Vbeta (60) and Jbeta (13) primers were used in the PCR. Measured with immunoSEQ multiplex PCR; TCRdb has only the in-frame clones, and not every one. This table has about 140,000 clones, around 73% appearing once. Losses at the gene ends were 2 bases for V and 8 bases for J; bases not matched to a gene: 8. Per the germline V gene, CDR1 is SGDLS and CDR2 is YYNGEE. CDR3 length equals 15 residues. Sequenced material: PBMCs. The chain employs TRBV9 and TRBJ2-1, with 9 bases that match TRBD2. The sequence was collected from a woman in her forties in good health and CMV-seronegative. This chain's CDR3 is CASSVPGLAIDEQFF. The CDR3 nucleotides are TGTGCCAGCAGCGTTCCGGGACTAGCAATTGATGAGCAGTTCTTC. The whole variable domain, filled in from reference TRBV9 and TRBJ2-1, reads DSGVTQTPKHLITATGQRVTLRCSPRSGDLSVYWYQQSLDQGLQFLIQYYNGEERAKGNILERFSAQQFPDLHSELNLSSLELGDSALYFCASSVPGLAIDEQFFGPGTRLTVL.